Listed below are T cell receptor beta chains from one sample, sequenced in a study of CXCR3-negative and CXCR3-positive naive CD8 T cells. TCRdb re-called the 5' RACE reads; one entry per CDR3 protein, DNA not given. The sample table includes 150,000 or so distinct CDR3 sequences. The sequencing input was naive CXCR3+ CD8+ T cells from blood. The receptor source for this set is a human donor in good health. Some clones in this sample may be carry-over from other donors' samples. CDR3s include the opening cysteine and the closing phenylalanine or tryptophan.

j_call: TRBJ1-1
cdr3_length: 14
v_call: TRBV14
cdr3_aa: CASSQTGYKAEAFF

j_call: TRBJ1-2
cdr3_length: 11
v_call: TRBV7-9
cdr3_aa: CASSSGGGYTF

j_call: TRBJ2-1
cdr3_length: 15
v_call: TRBV3-1
cdr3_aa: CASSQAGLAGSEQFF

j_call: TRBJ2-7
cdr3_length: 13
v_call: TRBV19
cdr3_aa: CASSIGEDHEQYF

j_call: TRBJ2-7
cdr3_length: 14
v_call: TRBV11-2
cdr3_aa: CASSLGGPGYEQYF

j_call: TRBJ2-7
cdr3_length: 15
v_call: TRBV7-9
cdr3_aa: CASSLGPGLREEQYF

j_call: TRBJ2-7
cdr3_length: 13
v_call: TRBV6-2/TRBV6-3
cdr3_aa: CASSPGPGVEQYF

j_call: TRBJ2-7
cdr3_length: 23
v_call: TRBV7-9
cdr3_aa: CASSLMEDAPGLAGEVGFYEQYF

j_call: TRBJ1-1
cdr3_length: 13
v_call: TRBV30
cdr3_aa: CAWSVWDPGEAFF

j_call: TRBJ2-3
cdr3_length: 11
v_call: TRBV29-1
cdr3_aa: CSAEGTDTQYF

j_call: TRBJ2-1
cdr3_length: 15
v_call: TRBV7-6
cdr3_aa: CASSWKQGSYNEQFF

j_call: TRBJ2-7
cdr3_length: 11
v_call: TRBV7-9
cdr3_aa: CASSQGDEQYF

j_call: TRBJ2-7
cdr3_length: 15
v_call: TRBV11-3
cdr3_aa: CASSLDEGGFLEQYF

j_call: TRBJ2-7
cdr3_length: 15
v_call: TRBV9
cdr3_aa: CASSVTSGIGNEQYF

j_call: TRBJ2-2
cdr3_length: 16
v_call: TRBV5-6
cdr3_aa: CASSLVPGRYGGELFF

j_call: TRBJ2-7
cdr3_length: 15
v_call: TRBV29-1
cdr3_aa: CSVEERRHGFGEQYF

j_call: TRBJ2-7
cdr3_length: 13
v_call: TRBV5-1
cdr3_aa: CASSLGAAAEQYF

j_call: TRBJ1-6
cdr3_length: 14
v_call: TRBV5-1
cdr3_aa: CASSLAGLNSPLHF

j_call: TRBJ2-7
cdr3_length: 12
v_call: TRBV29-1
cdr3_aa: CSVSWGHYEQYF

j_call: TRBJ2-1
cdr3_length: 16
v_call: TRBV28
cdr3_aa: CASSLVGLRTAAEQFF

j_call: TRBJ2-4
cdr3_length: 15
v_call: TRBV29-1
cdr3_aa: CSVEDLGQGGYIQYF

j_call: TRBJ1-1
cdr3_length: 14
v_call: TRBV5-1
cdr3_aa: CASNLGFMNTEAFF

j_call: TRBJ1-1
cdr3_length: 14
v_call: TRBV13
cdr3_aa: CASSSRTVNTEAFF

j_call: TRBJ2-3
cdr3_length: 13
v_call: TRBV6-5
cdr3_aa: CASRPPSADTQYF

j_call: TRBJ2-1
cdr3_length: 15
v_call: TRBV14
cdr3_aa: CASSPASGPYNEQFF

j_call: TRBJ1-1
cdr3_length: 19
v_call: TRBV7-9
cdr3_aa: CASSLPPMGAGGMNTEAFF

j_call: TRBJ2-5
cdr3_length: 17
v_call: TRBV7-6
cdr3_aa: CASSSNLQETWQETQYF

j_call: TRBJ2-7
cdr3_length: 13
v_call: TRBV30
cdr3_aa: CAWGLTGNYEQYF

j_call: TRBJ2-7
cdr3_length: 12
v_call: TRBV29-1
cdr3_aa: CSTRDREYEQYF

j_call: TRBJ1-3
cdr3_length: 13
v_call: TRBV7-9
cdr3_aa: CASSPRQGNTIYF

j_call: TRBJ2-7
cdr3_length: 15
v_call: TRBV20-1
cdr3_aa: CSARDFSGTSYEQYF

j_call: TRBJ1-1
cdr3_length: 12
v_call: TRBV11-2
cdr3_aa: CASSAGTDEAFF

j_call: TRBJ2-7
cdr3_length: 13
v_call: TRBV29-1
cdr3_aa: CSVGDRVSDEQYF

j_call: TRBJ1-1
cdr3_length: 14
v_call: TRBV19
cdr3_aa: CASSLARRGTEAFF

j_call: TRBJ2-7
cdr3_length: 16
v_call: TRBV27
cdr3_aa: CASSLSWGLAGYEQYF

j_call: TRBJ2-7
cdr3_length: 14
v_call: TRBV5-1
cdr3_aa: CASSYNRGSYEQYF

j_call: TRBJ2-5
cdr3_length: 15
v_call: TRBV24-1
cdr3_aa: CATSEPSGSLETQYF

j_call: TRBJ1-1
cdr3_length: 12
v_call: TRBV29-1
cdr3_aa: CSVRQGKTEAFF

j_call: TRBJ1-5
cdr3_length: 13
v_call: TRBV5-6
cdr3_aa: CASSSGQDQPQHF

j_call: TRBJ2-5
cdr3_length: 16
v_call: TRBV5-1
cdr3_aa: CASSGTGTRSKETQYF

j_call: TRBJ2-7
cdr3_length: 17
v_call: TRBV7-9
cdr3_aa: CASSLGTSGVPSYEQYF

j_call: TRBJ2-2
cdr3_length: 12
v_call: TRBV29-1
cdr3_aa: CSVELGSGELFF

j_call: TRBJ1-1
cdr3_length: 17
v_call: TRBV20-1
cdr3_aa: CSARDVVIRDRGTEAFF

j_call: TRBJ1-2
cdr3_length: 13
v_call: TRBV5-1
cdr3_aa: CASSLDYTDGYTF

j_call: TRBJ1-5
cdr3_length: 12
v_call: TRBV28
cdr3_aa: CASSFLYQPQHF

j_call: TRBJ2-1
cdr3_length: 16
v_call: TRBV7-8
cdr3_aa: CASSLGPGESYNEQFF